The TCR beta chain under discussion was sequenced for a study of cytomegalovirus exposure and HLA in healthy donors. Study information: From HLA-typed donors, an early data release held about 85 million unique TCRs.

Of note for this clone: What it recognizes is unknown.

This CDR3 has 15 amino acids. The trim removed 6 bases at V and 4 bases at J, leaving 7 bases unmatched. Germline V CDR1 and CDR2: MNHNY, SVGAGI (reference sequence). Primers for the PCR totalled 60 Vbeta and 13 Jbeta. How the authors handled the data: In a later analysis, around 87 million unique TCR beta chains included roughly 11 million shared by two or more donors. Clones were read by immunoSEQ multiplex PCR, and TCRdb kept only the in-frame ones, dropping some. From that table come the V and J calls and clone size; the DNA was used to work out D and trimming. Of some 110,000 clones in the sample, 70% to 80% are singletons; the top ten hold around 10%. Overall study findings and caveats: The number of N-insertions in an Asian-associated ancestry cluster was reportedly below the approximately 690-donor mean in a later analysis.

This clonotype was obtained from a woman in her 50s in good health and CMV-seropositive. This chain connects TRBV6-6 to TRBJ1-5; TRBD1 agrees at 9 bases. Sequenced sample: PBMCs. This CDR3 reads CASRGGQGQNQPQHF. The DNA for the CDR3 is TGTGCCAGCAGGGGGGGACAGGGTCAAAATCAGCCCCAGCATTTT.